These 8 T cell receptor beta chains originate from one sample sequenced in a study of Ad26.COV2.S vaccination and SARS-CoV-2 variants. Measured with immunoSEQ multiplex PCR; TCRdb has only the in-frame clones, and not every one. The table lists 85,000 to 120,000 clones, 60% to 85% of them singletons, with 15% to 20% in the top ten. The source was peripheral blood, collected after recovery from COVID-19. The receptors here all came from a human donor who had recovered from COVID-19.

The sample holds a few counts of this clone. CDR3 in DNA: TGTGCCAGCAGTTACTTAGGTGGCACTGAAGCTTTCTTT. This sequence encodes CASSYLGGTEAFF. The chain links TRBV6-6 to TRBJ1-1; D is ambiguous. This CDR3 comprises 13 residues. The ends were cut back, 1 base at V and 4 bases at J, with 7 bases in the middle. The germline CDR1 and CDR2 sequences are MNHNY and SVGAGI (reference sequence).

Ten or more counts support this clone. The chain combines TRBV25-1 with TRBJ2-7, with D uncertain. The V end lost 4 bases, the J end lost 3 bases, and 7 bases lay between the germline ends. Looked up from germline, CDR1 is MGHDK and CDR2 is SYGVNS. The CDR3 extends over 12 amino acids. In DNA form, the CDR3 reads TGTGCCAGCAGTGGCAGGAACTACGAGCAGTACTTC. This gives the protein CASSGRNYEQYF.

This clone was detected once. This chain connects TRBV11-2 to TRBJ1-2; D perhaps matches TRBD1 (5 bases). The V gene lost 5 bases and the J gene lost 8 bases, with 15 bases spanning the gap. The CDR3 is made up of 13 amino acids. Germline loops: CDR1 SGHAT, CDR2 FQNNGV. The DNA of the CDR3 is TGTGCCAGCAGCCTTCTCTTGACAGAGGGCTACACCTTC. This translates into CASSLLLTEGYTF.

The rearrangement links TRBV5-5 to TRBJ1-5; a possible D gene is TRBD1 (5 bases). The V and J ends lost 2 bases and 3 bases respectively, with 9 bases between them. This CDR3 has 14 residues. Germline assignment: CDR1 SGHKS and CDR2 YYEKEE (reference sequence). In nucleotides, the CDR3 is TGTGCCAGCAGCTTTAGGGGTTCCAATCAGCCCCAGCATTTT. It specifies CASSFRGSNQPQHF. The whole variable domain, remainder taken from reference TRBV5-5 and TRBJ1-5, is DAGVTQSPTHLIKTRGQQVTLRCSPISGHKSVSWYQQVLGQGPQFIFQYYEKEERGRGNFPDRFSARQFPNYSSELNVNALLLGDSALYLCASSFRGSNQPQHFGDGTRLSIL.

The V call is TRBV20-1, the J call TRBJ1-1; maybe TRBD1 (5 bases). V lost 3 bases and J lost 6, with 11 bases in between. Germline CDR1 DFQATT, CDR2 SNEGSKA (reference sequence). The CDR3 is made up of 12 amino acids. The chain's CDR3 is CSASRGTSEAFF. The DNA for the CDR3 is TGCAGTGCTAGTAGAGGGACCTCTGAAGCTTTCTTT.

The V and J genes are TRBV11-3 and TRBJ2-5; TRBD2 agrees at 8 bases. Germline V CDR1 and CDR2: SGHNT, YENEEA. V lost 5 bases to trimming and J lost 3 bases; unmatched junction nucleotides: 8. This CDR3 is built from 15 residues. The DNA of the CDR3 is TGTGCCAGCAGCCCCCCGGGAGCGGGGGAAGAGACCCAGTACTTC. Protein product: CASSPPGAGEETQYF.

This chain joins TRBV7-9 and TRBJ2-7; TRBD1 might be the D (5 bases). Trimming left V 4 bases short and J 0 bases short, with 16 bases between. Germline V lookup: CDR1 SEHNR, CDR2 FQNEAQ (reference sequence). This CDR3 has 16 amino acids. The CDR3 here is CASSSTPDKGSYEQYF. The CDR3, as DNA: TGTGCCAGCAGCTCGACCCCGGACAAAGGCTCCTACGAGCAGTACTTC.

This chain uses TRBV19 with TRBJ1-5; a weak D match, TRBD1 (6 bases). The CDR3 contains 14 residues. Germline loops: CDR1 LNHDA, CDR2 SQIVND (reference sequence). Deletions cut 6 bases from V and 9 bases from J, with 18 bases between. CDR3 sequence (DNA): TGTGCCAGTAGCGTGACGGGGGGGCGAGGGCCCCAGCATTTT. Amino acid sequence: CASSVTGGRGPQHF.